Listed here are 9 T cell receptor beta chains from one sample, sequenced in a study of blood T cell repertoires in COVID-19. The repertoire was sequenced with immunoSEQ multiplex PCR; TCRdb's copy has only in-frame clones and lacks some. Among roughly 100,000 clones listed, around nine tenths were seen once. Sequencing was done on a sample of peripheral blood. The receptor source for this set is a man aged 50 to 59 with active or convalescent COVID-19.

The chain has TRBV7-9 and TRBJ1-1; D unresolved. Germline-derived CDR1 and CDR2 are SEHNR and FQNEAQ (reference sequence). Trimming pared 1 base from V and 1 base from J, leaving 10 bases between. The CDR3 is 15 amino acids. CDR3 coding DNA: TGTGCCAGCAGCTTAGATAACAGCCAGAACACTGAAGCTTTCTTT. Its protein is CASSLDNSQNTEAFF.

The chain employs TRBV3-1 (or the pseudogene TRBV3-2) and TRBJ1-5; D is possibly TRBD1 (6 bases). The CDR3 loop spans 15 amino acids. CDR1 and CDR2 from the germline V gene are LGHDT and YNNKEL (reference sequence). Trimming removed 0 bases at V and 5 bases at J, with 11 bases between. CDR3 amino acids: CASSQDRGTYQPQHF. CDR3 bases: TGTGCCAGCAGCCAAGACAGGGGAACCTATCAGCCCCAGCATTTT.

The rearrangement links TRBV15 to TRBJ2-3, with D tentatively TRBD2 (5 bases). CDR3 size: 14 residues. V gave up 1 base and J gave up 7 bases, with 12 bases separating them. The germline V gene encodes CDR1 LNHNV and CDR2 YYDKDF (reference sequence). This chain's CDR3 is CATSRGLPGNTQYF. The CDR3 DNA reads TGTGCCACCAGCAGAGGGCTCCCCGGGAATACGCAGTATTTT.

The V gene is TRBV5-1, the J gene TRBJ2-5; perhaps TRBD1 as D (7 bases). This CDR3 spans 14 amino acids. Germline V CDR1 and CDR2: SGHRS, YFSETQ. The V end was cut by 6 bases, the J end by 5 bases, with 17 bases between. The CDR3 spells CASTPQGGRETQYF. In DNA form, the CDR3 reads TGCGCCAGCACCCCCCAGGGGGGTAGGGAGACCCAGTACTTC.

The rearrangement links TRBV10-1 to TRBJ2-4; D is uncertain. With 6 bases removed from V and 0 bases from J, the gap between germline ends came to 9 bases. Per germline, CDR1 WNHNN and CDR2 SYGVQD (reference sequence). The CDR3 extends over 14 amino acids. The CDR3 DNA is TGCGCCAGCAGCACGGTACTAGCCAAAAACATTCAGTACTTC. The encoded protein is CASSTVLAKNIQYF.

The V gene is TRBV5-8, the J gene TRBJ1-3; D might be TRBD1 (5 bases). Looked up from germline, CDR1 is SGHTS and CDR2 is YDEGEE. CDR3 length: 15 residues. V gave up 4 bases and J gave up 0 bases, with 11 bases separating them. The CDR3 nucleotides read TGTGCCAGCAGCCGAAGGGGCGCCTCTGGAAACACCATATATTTT. Translation: CASSRRGASGNTIYF.

The rearrangement uses TRBV4-2 and TRBJ1-1; TRBD1 is a possible D gene (6 bases). Trimming left V 4 bases short and J 1 base short, with 16 bases between. The germline V gene encodes CDR1 LGHNA and CDR2 YNFKEQ. The CDR3 is 16 residues long. DNA of the CDR3: TGTGCCAGCAGCCTCGAACTACAGGGTCCGAACACTGAAGCTTTCTTT. It yields the protein CASSLELQGPNTEAFF.

J is TRBJ2-7 and V is TRBV5-1; D might be TRBD1 (6 bases). Trimming shortened V by 4 bases and J by 0 bases, and 8 bases separated the two germline ends. This CDR3 region has 13 residues. Germline loops: CDR1 SGHRS, CDR2 YFSETQ. This CDR3 is CASSRDNSYEQYV. The CDR3 DNA follows: TGCGCCAGCAGCCGGGACAACTCCTACGAGCAGTACGTC.

This sequence joins TRBV9 and TRBJ1-6, with TRBD1 matching 8 bases. Germline-derived CDR1 and CDR2 are SGDLS and YYNGEE. Trimming took 6 bases from V and 6 from J; bases not matched to a gene: 8. This CDR3 has 15 amino acids. The CDR3 region is CASNLQGVGNSPLHF. In DNA form, the CDR3 reads TGTGCCAGCAACCTACAGGGGGTAGGTAATTCACCCCTCCACTTT.